Listed below are T cell receptor gamma chains from one sample, sequenced in a study of Vδ1+ human thymocytes. TCRdb re-called the multiplex PCR reads using CATT. The sample shows 25,000 to 35,000 gamma-chain clones, over 15% of them seen only once. Sequenced: Vdelta1+ gamma-delta thymocytes from the thymus. Receptors were obtained from a boy under three years old who had congenital heart surgery. Each CDR3 is given with its conserved first and last residue. Not all rows give a size; the values are once, few, many and, for expanded clones, a class.

clone_size	j_call	v_call	cdr3_nt	cdr3_aa
few	TRGJ1/TRGJ2	TRGV9	TGTGCCTTGTGGGAGGAAACAAAATCCCTTAATAAGAAACTCTTT	CALWEETKSLNKKLF
few	TRGJ1/TRGJ2	TRGV4	TGTGCCACCTGGGTTCTCCGTTATAAGAAACTCTTT	CATWVLRYKKLF
few	TRGJ1/TRGJ2	TRGV2	TGTGCCACCTGGGACGCTAATATTAAGAAACTCTTT	CATWDANIKKLF
-	TRGJ1/TRGJ2	TRGV9	TGTGCCTTGTGGGGTTGGTGGGTGAAACTCTTT	CALWGWWVKLF
few	TRGJ1/TRGJ2	TRGV5	TGTGCCACCTGGGACGGATTGAGGAAACTCTTT	CATWDGLRKLF
few	TRGJ1/TRGJ2	TRGV9	TGTGCCTTGTGGGGCAAAAATAAGAAACTCTTT	CALWGKNKKLF
few	TRGJ1/TRGJ2	TRGV5	TGTGCCACCTGGGGCGAAACTTCGAATTATTATAAGAAACTCTTT	CATWGETSNYYKKLF
-	TRGJP	TRGV9	TGTGCCTTGTGGGAGTCCCCCCAAGAGTTGGGCAAAAAAATCAAGGTATTT	CALWESPQELGKKIKVF
-	TRGJ1/TRGJ2	TRGV4	TGTGCCACCTGGGATGGGTACTCGGGGTATAAGGAACTCTTT	CATWDGYSGYKELF
-	TRGJ1/TRGJ2	TRGV3	TGTGCCACCTGGGACGGAACTTACCATTATTATAAGAAACTCTTT	CATWDGTYHYYKKLF
few	TRGJP2	TRGV4	TGTGCCACCTGGGAGGGGGCTTATAGTAGTGATTGGATCAAGACGTTT	CATWEGAYSSDWIKTF
few	TRGJ1/TRGJ2	TRGV5	TGTGCCACCTGGGGCCAGTTGGATAATAAACTCTTT	CATWGQLDNKLF
-	TRGJ1/TRGJ2	TRGV5	TGTGCCACCTGGGACCCGGCGGGTTATTATAAGAAACTCTTT	CATWDPAGYYKKLF
few	TRGJ1/TRGJ2	TRGV9	TGTGCCTTGTGGGGAGAGAAACTCTTT	CALWGEKLF
few	TRGJ1/TRGJ2	TRGV5	TGTGCCACCTGGGACAGCAATTATTATAAGAAGCTCTTT	CATWDSNYYKKLF
-	TRGJ1/TRGJ2	TRGV2	TGTGCCACCTGGGACGGTTCTTATTATAAGAAACTCTTT	CATWDGSYYKKLF
-	TRGJ1/TRGJ2	TRGV4	TGTGCCACCTGGGATGAGGTTTATAAGAAACTCTTT	CATWDEVYKKLF
-	TRGJ1/TRGJ2	TRGV2	TGTGCCACCTGGGACGGGCAGGTTTGGGATAAGAAACTCTTT	CATWDGQVWDKKLF
-	TRGJP1	TRGV4	TGTGCCACCTGGGATGGGATGGAAACCACTGGTTGGTTCAAGATATTT	CATWDGMETTGWFKIF
medium-sized	TRGJ1/TRGJ2	TRGV2	TGTGCCACCTGGGACGGGCTCAAGAAACTCTTT	CATWDGLKKLF
-	TRGJ1/TRGJ2	TRGV3	TGTGCCACCTGGGACAGTACCATGCCTCCTTGTCCATTAAAGAAACTCTTT	CATWDSTMPPCPLKKLF
few	TRGJ1/TRGJ2	TRGV4	TGTGCCACCTGGGATCCTGATTATTATAAGAAACTCTTT	CATWDPDYYKKLF
-	TRGJ1/TRGJ2	TRGV3	TGTGCCACCTGGGACAGGCCCTTGGAAAAGAAACTCTTT	CATWDRPLEKKLF
-	TRGJP2	TRGV9	TGTGCCTTGTGGGAGGTTTGGAGTAGTGATCGGATCAAGACGTTT	CALWEVWSSDRIKTF
few	TRGJP2	TRGV3	TGTGCCACCTGGGACGGGCTCTGTGGTAGTGATTGGATCAAGACGTTT	CATWDGLCGSDWIKTF
few	TRGJ1/TRGJ2	TRGV9	TGTGCCTTGTGGGAGGTGCATGGGGGATTTAATAAGAAACTCTTT	CALWEVHGGFNKKLF
-	TRGJ1/TRGJ2	TRGV3	TGTGCCACCTGGGACAGCGGGATTTATTATAAGAAACTCTTT	CATWDSGIYYKKLF
-	TRGJ1/TRGJ2	TRGV9	TGTGCCTTGTGGGAGGTCAGGAGGAATAAGAAACTCTTT	CALWEVRRNKKLF
few	TRGJ1/TRGJ2	TRGV8	TGTGCCACCTGGGATAGACTTTATTATAAGAAACTCTTT	CATWDRLYYKKLF
few	TRGJP1	TRGV3	TGTGCCACCTGGGACAGGCGTTTGTTCAAGATATTT	CATWDRRLFKIF
-	TRGJ1/TRGJ2	TRGV4	TGTGCCACCTGGGACGCCAGGGGGTATAAGAAACTCTTT	CATWDARGYKKLF
-	TRGJP2	TRGV2	TGTGCCACCTGGGGATGTGATTGGATCAAGACGTTT	CATWGCDWIKTF
few	TRGJP2	TRGV4	TGTGCCACCTGGGACCCACTCGATTGGATCAAGACGTTT	CATWDPLDWIKTF
-	TRGJ1/TRGJ2	TRGV9	TGTGCCTTGTGGCCCATGAATTATTATAAGAAACTCTTT	CALWPMNYYKKLF
-	TRGJ1/TRGJ2	TRGV9	TGTGCCTTGTGGCCCTCCGAGTCGGAGAAACTCTTT	CALWPSESEKLF
few	TRGJP2	TRGV9	TGTGCCTTGTGGGATAGTAGTGATTGGATCAAGACGTTT	CALWDSSDWIKTF
-	TRGJ1/TRGJ2	TRGV5	TGTGCCACCTGGGACGACTATTATAAGAAGCTCTTT	CATWDDYYKKLF
-	TRGJP2	TRGV4	TGTGCCACCTGGGATTGCAATGATCGGATCAAGACGTTT	CATWDCNDRIKTF
medium-sized	TRGJ1/TRGJ2	TRGV5	TGTGCCACCTGGGACAGGCCCGATTATAAGAAACTCTTT	CATWDRPDYKKLF
-	TRGJP1	TRGV8	TGTGCCACCTGGGATGGGCCCTGGACTGGTTGGTTCAAGATATTT	CATWDGPWTGWFKIF
once	TRGJ1/TRGJ2	TRGV4	TGTGCCACCTGGGATGGGCCAAAGTCTCATAAGAAACTCTTT	CATWDGPKSHKKLF
-	TRGJ1/TRGJ2	TRGV5	TGTGCCACCTGGGACAGTTCTTATTATAAGAAACTCTTT	CATWDSSYYKKLF
-	TRGJ1/TRGJ2	TRGV2	TGTGCCACCTGGGACGGGCTACGGTTGAAACTCTTT	CATWDGLRLKLF
few	TRGJP1	TRGV2	TGTGCCACCTGGACAACTGGTTGGTTCAAGATATTT	CATWTTGWFKIF
few	TRGJ1/TRGJ2	TRGV2	TGTGCCACCTGGGACGGGAGGCGTAGGAAACTCTTT	CATWDGRRRKLF
-	TRGJ1/TRGJ2	TRGV4	TGTGCCACCTGGGATGGTTTTGGGGTTTATTATAAGAAACTCTTT	CATWDGFGVYYKKLF